This T cell receptor beta chain comes out of a study of T cells in Graves' hyperthyroidism and ophthalmopathy. Study background: Specimen type is peripheral blood, collected at initial diagnosis prior to any treatment. Study findings and constraints: The model made its ophthalmopathy prediction, and onset followed a median approximately 7 months later.

The CDR3 has 14 residues. Germline V gene data show CDR1 as SEHNR and CDR2 as FQNEAQ (reference sequence). V lost 6 bases, J lost 3 bases, and 7 bases stayed unmatched. This clonotype was counted ten times or more. Its matching antigen is unknown. The PBMCs were sourced from fresh peripheral blood (about 9.6 ml). The TCR beta CDR3 regions underwent amplification using RNA transcripts as the source. Initially, a first-round RT-PCR of the TCR CDR3 employed the HTBI primer set. TCRdb re-called the multiplex PCR reads with MiXCR, one entry per CDR3 protein. The table includes 550,000 to 650,000 distinct CDR3 sequences, 14% detected once.

Sequences were obtained from blood. The rearrangement joins TRBV7-9 to TRBJ1-1; 7 bases align to TRBD1. The receptor's source is a woman between 40 and 50 years old with Graves' hyperthyroidism. The CDR3 loop reads CASRLTGDDTEAFF. Written as DNA, the CDR3 is TGTGCCAGCAGGCTAACAGGGGACGACACTGAAGCTTTCTTT.